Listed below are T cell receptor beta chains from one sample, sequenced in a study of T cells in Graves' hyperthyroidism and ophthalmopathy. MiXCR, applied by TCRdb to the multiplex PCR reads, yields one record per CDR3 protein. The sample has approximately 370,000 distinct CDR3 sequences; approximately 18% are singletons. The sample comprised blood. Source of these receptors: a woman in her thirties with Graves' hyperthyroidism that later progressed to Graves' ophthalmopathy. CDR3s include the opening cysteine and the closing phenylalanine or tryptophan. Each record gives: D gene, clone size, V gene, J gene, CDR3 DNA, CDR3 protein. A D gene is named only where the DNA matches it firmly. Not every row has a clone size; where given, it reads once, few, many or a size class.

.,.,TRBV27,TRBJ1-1,TGTGCCAGCAGTTTAATGGAATACATGAACACTGAAGCTTTCTTT,CASSLMEYMNTEAFF
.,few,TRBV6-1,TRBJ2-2,TGTGCCAGCAGTACCGGTACTAGCCAACGGTCCGGGGAGCTGTTTTTT,CASSTGTSQRSGELFF
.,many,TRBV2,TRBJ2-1,TGTGCCAGCAGTGACCATTTGCGGGACGCGTTCAATGAGCAGTTCTTC,CASSDHLRDAFNEQFF
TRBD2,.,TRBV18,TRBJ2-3,TGTGCCAGCTCAAAGATAATACTAGCGGGAGTATACACAGATACGCAGTATTTT,CASSKIILAGVYTDTQYF
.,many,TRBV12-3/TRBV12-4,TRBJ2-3,TGTGCCAGCAGTTTTCTGGGTATCGCAGATACGCAGTATTTT,CASSFLGIADTQYF
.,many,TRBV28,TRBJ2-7,TGTGCCAGCAGTTTGAGGGGGGGTACCTACGAGCAGTACTTC,CASSLRGGTYEQYF
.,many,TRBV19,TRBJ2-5,TGTGCCAGTAGGAAGGCACCCCAGGAGACCCAGTACTTC,CASRKAPQETQYF
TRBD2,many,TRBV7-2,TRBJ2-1,TGCGCCAGCAGCTTGGGAGGGATATCCTACAATGAGCAGTTCTTC,CASSLGGISYNEQFF
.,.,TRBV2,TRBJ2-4,TGTGCCAGCAATCGCCCATCGGGACAACTAGCCAAAAACATTCAGTACTTC,CASNRPSGQLAKNIQYF
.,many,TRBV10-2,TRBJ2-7,TGCGCCAGCAGTGATTTAACAGGGAGCTCCTACGAGCAGTACTTC,CASSDLTGSSYEQYF
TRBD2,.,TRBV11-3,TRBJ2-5,TGTGCCAGCAGCTTAGGGCGGGAGAACCAAGAGACCCAGTACTTC,CASSLGRENQETQYF
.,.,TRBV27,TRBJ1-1,TGTGCCAGCAGCTTAGGGGACATCTACACTGAAGCTTTCTTT,CASSLGDIYTEAFF
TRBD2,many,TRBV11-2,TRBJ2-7,TGTGCCAGCAGCTTAGAAAGGGCGGGGGGTCTGTCCCTCTACGAGCAGTACTTC,CASSLERAGGLSLYEQYF
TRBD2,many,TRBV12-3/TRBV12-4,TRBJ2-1,TGTGCCAGCACCGCCTATAGCGGGATACATTCCTCGTCGAGCTCCTACAATGAGCAGTTCTTC,CASTAYSGIHSSSSSYNEQFF
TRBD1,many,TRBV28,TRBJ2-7,TGTGCCAGCAGTAATGACAGGGTGTGGGGTAGCTCCTACGAGCAGTACTTC,CASSNDRVWGSSYEQYF
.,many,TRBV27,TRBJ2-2,TGTGCCAGCAGTTTACTTAGCTGGAACACCGGGGAGCTGTTTTTT,CASSLLSWNTGELFF
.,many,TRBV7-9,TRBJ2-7,TGTGCCAGCAGCGCATCTGATGGGAAAAGGGTCGAGCAGTACTTC,CASSASDGKRVEQYF
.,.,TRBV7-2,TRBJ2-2,TGTGCCAGCAGCTCAGGGATCGTCGGGGAGCTGTTTTTT,CASSSGIVGELFF
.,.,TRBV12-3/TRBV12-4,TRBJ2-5,TGTGCCAGCGGGTTGGGCCTTGGAAGTGGGACACAAGAGACCCAGTACTTC,CASGLGLGSGTQETQYF
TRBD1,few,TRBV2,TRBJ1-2,TGTGCCAGAGGACAGGGCGGCTATGGCTACACCTTC,CARGQGGYGYTF
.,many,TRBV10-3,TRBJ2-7,TGTGCCACTGCTCGACAGGACCCCTACGAGCAGTACTTC,CATARQDPYEQYF
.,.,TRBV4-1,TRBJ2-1,TGCGCCAGCAGCCCCGCGGGAATATCCTACAATGAGCAGTTCTTC,CASSPAGISYNEQFF
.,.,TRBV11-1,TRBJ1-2,TGTGCCAGCAGGGTCCGGGACATTGGTAACTATGGCTACACCTTC,CASRVRDIGNYGYTF
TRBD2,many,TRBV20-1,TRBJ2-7,TGCAGTGCTAGAGATCTGACCCCTAGCGGGAGTCACTACGAGCAGTACTTC,CSARDLTPSGSHYEQYF
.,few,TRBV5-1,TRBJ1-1,TGCGCCAGCAGCTTGCATCTGGGGTCCACCGCCGAAGCTTTCTTT,CASSLHLGSTAEAFF
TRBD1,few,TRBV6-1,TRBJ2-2,TGTGCCAGCAACTTAAGACAGGGGCTGGCCGGGGAGCTGTTTTTT,CASNLRQGLAGELFF
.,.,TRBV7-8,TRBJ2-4,TGTGCCAGCTCCGGGCAGGGGAGGAACATTCAGTACTTC,CASSGQGRNIQYF
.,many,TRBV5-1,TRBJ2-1,TGCGCCAGCAGCAGTCTGGCGGGACATAGTACCTACAATGAGCAGTTCTTC,CASSSLAGHSTYNEQFF
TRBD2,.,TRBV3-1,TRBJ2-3,TGTGCCAGCAGCCCGTGGACTAGCGGGGGATCAAGCACAGATACGCAGTATTTT,CASSPWTSGGSSTDTQYF
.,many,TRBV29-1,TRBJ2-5,TGCAGCGTTCCCCGCAATGACGCGGAGACCCAGTACTTC,CSVPRNDAETQYF
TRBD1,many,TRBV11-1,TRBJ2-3,TGTGCCAGCAGCTCTCCGGACAGGGCCGATACGCAGTATTTT,CASSSPDRADTQYF
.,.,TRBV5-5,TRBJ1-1,TGTGCCAGCAGCTATCGACAAACTATGAACACTGAAGCTTTCTTT,CASSYRQTMNTEAFF
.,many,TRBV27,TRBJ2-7,TGTGCCAGCAAATCCTCCGGCGGGACTGCGGGCTACGAGCAGTACTTC,CASKSSGGTAGYEQYF
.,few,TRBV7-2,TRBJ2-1,TGTGCCAGCAGCTCAGGGGGTATACGGGGGAGGGCCTACAATGAGCAGTTCTTC,CASSSGGIRGRAYNEQFF
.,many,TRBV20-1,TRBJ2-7,TGCAGTGCTGGAGGCCCCAATCACTACGAGCAGTACTTC,CSAGGPNHYEQYF